This T cell receptor beta chain is drawn from a study of T cell responses to AZD1222 COVID-19 vaccine. Trimming removed 3 bases at V and 0 bases at J, with 8 bases between. Germline CDR1 SQVTM, CDR2 ANQGSEA. There are 13 residues in the CDR3. Profiling relied on immunoSEQ multiplex PCR, and the TCRdb table lists in-frame clones only, not all of them. The table lists over 150,000 clones, around 93% of them singletons. The clonotype comes from an adult who received the MenACWY meningococcal vaccine as a control. The source material was peripheral blood, sampled 28 days after the second dose of the MenACWY control vaccine. This chain joins TRBV29-1 and TRBJ1-1, with D possibly TRBD1 on 5 matching bases. The chain's CDR3 is CSVEGRMNTEAFF. DNA for the CDR3: TGCAGCGTTGAGGGACGGATGAACACTGAAGCTTTCTTT.